These 16 T cell receptor beta chains share one sample of origin, sequenced in a study of blood T cell repertoires in COVID-19. Using immunoSEQ multiplex PCR, the repertoire was profiled, and TCRdb retains in-frame clones only, with some absent. The table has approximately 180,000 clones, roughly 80% seen once. Sequencing was done on a sample of peripheral blood. These receptors were obtained from a woman of 80 years or more with COVID-19, enrolled during active disease.

This clone showed up just once. The chain couples TRBV6-5 to TRBJ1-2; TRBD1 might be the D (6 bases). The CDR3 extends over 14 amino acids. V lost 5 bases, J lost 0 bases, and 10 bases lay in between. CDR1 is MNHEY and CDR2 is SVGAGI in the germline V gene. The CDR3 sequence is CASSPGVTNYGYTF. The CDR3 DNA sequence: TGTGCCAGCAGTCCAGGGGTCACTAACTATGGCTACACCTTC.

The chain joins TRBV19 to TRBJ1-2, with a possible D match to TRBD1 (6 bases). CDR1 LNHDA and CDR2 SQIVND come from the germline V gene (reference sequence). V dropped 6 bases and J dropped 2 bases, with 16 bases sitting between them. The length of the CDR3 is 15 residues. This chain's CDR3 is CASSDRDTTNYGYTF. CDR3 DNA sequence: TGTGCCAGTAGCGATAGGGACACCACCAACTATGGCTACACCTTC.

As for this clone: Other nucleotide sequences from this sample produce the same CDR3. V is TRBV5-4 and J is TRBJ1-2, with D possibly TRBD1 on 6 matching bases. The V gene's germline CDR1 is SGHNT and CDR2 YYREEE (reference sequence). Trimming pared 3 bases from V and 6 bases from J, leaving 12 bases between. This CDR3 comprises 13 residues. In nucleotides, the CDR3 is TGTGCCAGCAGCTCGGACAGAGGGCATGGCTACACCTTC. This codes for CASSSDRGHGYTF.

The chain couples TRBV7-9 to TRBJ2-1; 10 positions match TRBD2. V trimming: 3 bases; J trimming: 2 bases; junction bases outside the gene matches: 1. This CDR3 has 15 amino acids. The germline V gene encodes CDR1 SEHNR and CDR2 FQNEAQ (reference sequence). The CDR3 bases are TGTGCCAGCAGCTTTAGCGGGGGGACCTACAATGAGCAGTTCTTC. Its protein is CASSFSGGTYNEQFF.

This clone was picked up one time. The gene calls are TRBV13 and TRBJ2-2, with TRBD2 identical over 10 bases. Unmatched junction bases numbered 9, after V lost 1 base and J lost 1 base. The CDR3 length is 19 residues. Germline CDR1 is PRHDT and CDR2 is FYEKMQ (reference sequence). CDR3 amino acids: CASSLAGSGGLWNTGELFF. As DNA, the CDR3 is TGTGCCAGCAGCTTAGCCGGTAGCGGGGGGCTGTGGAACACCGGGGAGCTGTTTTTT.

J is TRBJ2-7 and V is TRBV18; 9 bases line up with TRBD2. Trimming removed 2 bases from V and 7 bases from J; junction bases left unmatched: 6. The CDR3 is made up of 14 amino acids. Germline V gives CDR1 KGHSH, CDR2 LQKENI. The CDR3 is CASSPVAGVVEQYF. The CDR3 DNA is TGTGCCAGCTCACCAGTAGCGGGAGTGGTGGAGCAGTACTTC.

The chain has TRBV9 and TRBJ1-1; D might be TRBD1 (6 bases). The germline CDR1 and CDR2 sequences are SGDLS and YYNGEE. Trimming removed 0 bases from V and 1 base from J, with 13 bases in between. CDR3 length: 16 residues. CDR3 coding DNA: TGTGCCAGCAGCGTAGCTATAGGGACAACGAACACTGAAGCTTTCTTT. Encoded protein: CASSVAIGTTNTEAFF. The full variable domain, rest sourced from reference TRBV9 and TRBJ1-1, is DSGVTQTPKHLITATGQRVTLRCSPRSGDLSVYWYQQSLDQGLQFLIQYYNGEERAKGNILERFSAQQFPDLHSELNLSSLELGDSALYFCASSVAIGTTNTEAFFGQGTRLTVV.

In this sample, this clone turned up a few times. V is TRBV6-1 and J is TRBJ1-5; D is undetermined. Deletions cut 3 bases from V and 6 bases from J, with 9 bases between. The CDR3 totals 13 residues. CDR1 is MNHNS, CDR2 SASEGT, per germline. The CDR3, as DNA: TGTGCCAGCAGTGAGGAGGGTTTTCAGCCCCAGCATTTT. Protein sequence: CASSEEGFQPQHF.

The CDR3, as DNA: TGCGCCAGCAGCTTCGCCGGGACTAGCGGGAGGAGGGCCGGGGAGCTGTTTTTT. It codes for CASSFAGTSGRRAGELFF. The chain combines TRBV5-1 with TRBJ2-2; 15 bases are a match to TRBD2. V shed 2 bases and J 6 bases; nucleotides not matched to a gene: 8. Germline CDR1 is SGHRS and CDR2 is YFSETQ. CDR3 length: 18 residues.

CDR3 coding DNA: TGTGCCAGCAGTGAGGACAGGTATAATGAGCAGTTCTTC. This encodes CASSEDRYNEQFF. This rearrangement joins TRBV6-6 to TRBJ2-1; 7 nucleotides match TRBD1. V lost 5 bases and J lost 7; bases outside the gene matches: 5. The CDR3 runs 13 residues. The germline V gene encodes CDR1 MNHNY and CDR2 SVGAGI (reference sequence).

Only a few counts were recorded for this clone. This chain connects TRBV7-9 to TRBJ2-1; the D gene is possibly TRBD2 (6 bases). This CDR3 comprises 14 residues. Trimming pared 5 bases from V and 0 bases from J, leaving 8 bases between. Germline values: CDR1 SEHNR, CDR2 FQNEAQ (reference sequence). The CDR3 sequence: CASSATSSYNEQFF. The CDR3 DNA is TGTGCCAGCAGCGCGACTAGCTCCTACAATGAGCAGTTCTTC.

CDR3 in DNA: TGTGCCATCAGTCACAGGGTGGACACTGAAGCTTTCTTT. Its protein product is CAISHRVDTEAFF. This rearrangement joins TRBV10-3 to TRBJ1-1; D perhaps matches TRBD1 (6 bases). The V end lost 5 bases, the J end lost 3 bases, and 10 bases lay between the germline ends. Germline CDR1 and CDR2: ENHRY and SYGVKD. This CDR3 has 13 amino acids.

The chain uses TRBV18 and TRBJ1-2, with a tentative D call TRBD1 (5 bases). The CDR3 has 17 residues. V was pared by 6 bases and J by 2 bases, with 22 bases between. Germline V lookup: CDR1 KGHSH, CDR2 LQKENI. The chain's CDR3 is CASSLARTTDPNYGYTF. DNA for the CDR3: TGTGCCAGCTCCTTAGCCCGGACGACAGACCCGAACTATGGCTACACCTTC.

The chain joins TRBV7-2 to TRBJ2-7; D is perhaps TRBD2 (5 bases). Trimming removed 2 bases at V and 3 bases at J, with 11 bases between. The CDR3 length is 14 residues. Germline V CDR1 and CDR2: SGHTA, FQGNSA. CDR3 nucleotide sequence: TGTGCCAGCAGCTTACAGGACTCGATCTACGAGCAGTACTTC. Translating it yields CASSLQDSIYEQYF.

The chain recombines TRBV7-9 with TRBJ2-4; no firm D call. Germline V gene data show CDR1 as SEHNR and CDR2 as FQNEAQ (reference sequence). This CDR3 has 14 residues. V gave up 0 bases and J gave up 3 bases, with 6 bases separating them. The CDR3 DNA reads TGTGCCAGCAGCTTAGCTATAGTCAAAAACATTCAGTACTTC. Translating gives CASSLAIVKNIQYF.

CDR3 residues: CASSSGSAAAFF. CDR3 sequence (DNA): TGTGCCAGCAGTTCAGGGTCCGCGGCAGCTTTCTTT. The gene calls are TRBV27 and TRBJ1-1, with D maybe TRBD1 (5 bases). V was cut by 4 bases and J by 10 bases, with 13 bases left in between. Germline values: CDR1 MNHEY, CDR2 SMNVEV (reference sequence). The CDR3 extends over 12 amino acids.